The 24 T cell receptor beta chains reported below all come from one sample, sequenced in a study of T cells in Graves' hyperthyroidism and ophthalmopathy. Amplification of TCR beta CDR3 regions was performed using RNA transcripts as template. A set of HTBI primers served as the primers for a first-round RT-PCR of the TCR CDR3. TCRdb fed the multiplex PCR reads into MiXCR, producing one record per CDR3 protein. The table has a few hundred thousand distinct CDR3 sequences, 15% to 18% seen once; the top ten hold about 7%. The sample comprised blood. The receptors derive from a woman between 25 and 40 years old with Graves' hyperthyroidism.

The chain joins TRBV7-6 to TRBJ2-1, with TRBD2 matching 15 bases. Germline CDR1 and CDR2: SGHVS and FNYEAQ. J lost 6 bases, V lost 5 bases, and 8 bases had no gene match. The CDR3 is 17 residues long. CDR3 bases: TGTGCCAGCAGCACCGGACTAGCGGGAGGGGGGCCCAATGAGCAGTTCTTC. It translates to CASSTGLAGGGPNEQFF.

This clonotype was detected ten times or more. V usage is TRBV11-2 and J usage is TRBJ2-7, with 12 nucleotides matching TRBD2. From germline, CDR1 is SGHAT and CDR2 FQNNGV. V lost 5 bases and J lost 4; bases outside the gene matches: 3. The CDR3 spans 14 residues. The CDR3 region is CASSPGLAGYEQYF. The CDR3 bases are TGTGCCAGCAGCCCCGGACTAGCGGGATACGAGCAGTACTTC.

This chain links TRBV14 with TRBJ2-1, with unresolved D. The V gene lost 5 bases and the J gene lost 4 bases, with 9 bases spanning the gap. CDR1 and CDR2 (germline): SGHDN, FVKESK. CDR3 size: 13 residues. This chain's CDR3 is CASSKQNYNEQFF. The CDR3 coding sequence is TGTGCCAGCAGCAAACAGAATTACAATGAGCAGTTCTTC.

This clonotype was seen at least ten times. V is TRBV6-1 and J is TRBJ2-1; D is ambiguous. Germline V gene data show CDR1 as MNHNS and CDR2 as SASEGT. Between the trimmed V and J ends, which lost 5 bases and 7 bases, there was a span of 18 bases. The CDR3 has 15 residues. This CDR3 reads CASSYSARKGNEQFF. CDR3 coding DNA: TGTGCCAGCAGTTATTCTGCGCGCAAAGGGAATGAGCAGTTCTTC.

This clonotype was recorded at least ten times. This chain links TRBV5-5 with TRBJ2-5, with 7 nucleotides matching TRBD1. The germline gives CDR1 SGHKS, CDR2 YYEKEE (reference sequence). This CDR3 is built from 15 residues. V shed 4 bases, J shed 1 base, and the junction held 7 bases outside the gene matches. The CDR3 DNA reads as TGTGCCAGCAGCAAAGACAGGGTCGTCCAAGAGACCCAGTACTTC. The encoded protein is CASSKDRVVQETQYF.

This clonotype was picked up many times. This chain connects TRBV2 to TRBJ2-3; 7 bases fit TRBD2. The CDR3 spans 16 residues. Per germline, CDR1 SNHLY and CDR2 FYNNEI. J gave up 3 bases and V 1 base, and 7 bases lay outside the gene matches. The CDR3 DNA is TGTGCCAGCAGTGAAGGTCGCGGGAGTTCTACAGATACGCAGTATTTT. Its protein is CASSEGRGSSTDTQYF.

The chain carries TRBV12-3 or TRBV12-4 and TRBJ2-3, with D possibly matching TRBD2 (5 bases). The V and J ends lost 5 bases and 12 bases respectively, with 21 bases between them. This CDR3 comprises 14 residues. The CDR3 protein is CASSKASDYQGQYF. The CDR3 DNA sequence: TGTGCCAGCAGTAAGGCTAGTGACTATCAAGGCCAGTATTTT.

This clonotype has ten or more counts. This chain joins TRBV20-1 and TRBJ2-5; D unresolved. Germline-derived CDR1 and CDR2 are DFQATT and SNEGSKA (reference sequence). V was shortened by 0 bases and J by 5 bases, with 16 bases between the two germline ends. The CDR3 contains 15 residues. As DNA, the CDR3 is TGCAGTGCTAGAGATTTTCCGACGGAAAGGGAGACCCAGTACTTC. Protein: CSARDFPTERETQYF.

This clonotype was seen ten or more times. This rearrangement joins TRBV24-1 to TRBJ2-3, with 8 bases matching TRBD2. V trimming: 8 bases; J trimming: 4 bases; junction bases outside the gene matches: 16. The CDR3 is made up of 17 amino acids. Germline values: CDR1 KGHDR, CDR2 SFDVKD. CDR3 nucleotides: TGTGCCACCACCCTGACCCGTCAGCGGGAGTCGCCAGATACGCAGTATTTT. Translation gives CATTLTRQRESPDTQYF.

The J gene is TRBJ2-7, the V gene TRBV6-2 or TRBV6-3; tentatively, D is TRBD1 (6 bases). The CDR3 is 14 residues long. Trimming took off 6 bases at V and 3 bases at J, with 15 bases between the two ends. In germline, CDR1 is MNHEY, CDR2 SVGEGT. This CDR3 is CASRRSGTLYEQYF. CDR3 nucleotides: TGTGCCAGCAGACGCTCCGGGACACTCTACGAGCAGTACTTC.

The chain combines TRBV10-2 with TRBJ2-1; 12 nucleotides align to TRBD2. Germline values: CDR1 WSHSY, CDR2 SAAADI. The CDR3 is made up of 14 amino acids. V dropped 3 bases and J dropped 15; count of bases not matched to a gene: 9. The CDR3 DNA reads as TGCGCCAGCAGTGATGATGGACTAGCGGGAAATCTGTTCTTC. Translation gives CASSDDGLAGNLFF.

J is TRBJ1-5 and V is TRBV5-1; possible D gene TRBD1, 5 bases. This CDR3 has 12 residues. V lost 4 bases and J 9 bases, leaving 11 bases between the germline ends. Germline lookup yields CDR1 SGHRS and CDR2 YFSETQ. The CDR3 sequence: CASSLPGGPQHF. For the CDR3, the DNA is TGCGCCAGCAGCCTGCCGGGGGGGCCCCAGCATTTT.

V is TRBV28 and J is TRBJ1-5; TRBD1 aligns across 7 bases. CDR3 size: 16 residues. CDR1 is MDHEN and CDR2 is SYDVKM in the germline V gene. With 7 bases clipped from V and 6 bases from J, the junction kept 15 bases outside the gene matches. CDR3: CASTLGGSVPGQPQHF. In DNA form, the CDR3 reads TGTGCCAGCACCCTAGGGGGCTCGGTCCCAGGTCAGCCCCAGCATTTT.

This clonotype was found many times. The V call is TRBV7-9, the J call TRBJ2-1, with 7 bases matching TRBD1. Germline assignment: CDR1 SEHNR and CDR2 FQNEAQ (reference sequence). V was clipped by 4 bases and J by 4 bases; unmatched bases: 7. The CDR3 extends over 15 amino acids. The CDR3 DNA is TGTGCCAGCAGCTACCCCGGGACAGAGTACAATGAGCAGTTCTTC. Translated, it gives CASSYPGTEYNEQFF. The whole variable domain, remainder taken from reference TRBV7-9 and TRBJ2-1, is DTGVSQNPRHKITKRGQNVTFRCDPISEHNRLYWYRQTLGQGPEFLTYFQNEAQLEKSRLLSDRFSAERPKGSFSTLEIQRTEQGDSAMYLCASSYPGTEYNEQFFGPGTRLTVL.

This chain uses TRBV7-2 with TRBJ2-7; D is uncertain. With 5 bases removed from V and 8 bases from J, the gap between germline ends came to 16 bases. There are 13 residues in the CDR3. Germline V gene sequence: CDR1 SGHTA, CDR2 FQGNSA. CDR3 sequence reads: CASSPQVLGKQYF. Written as DNA, the CDR3 is TGTGCCAGCAGCCCCCAGGTTCTGGGCAAGCAGTACTTC.

This clonotype has a count of ten or more. The chain employs TRBV20-1 and TRBJ2-3; D unresolved. This CDR3 region has 15 residues. Trimming shortened V by 5 bases and J by 0 bases, and 15 bases separated the two germline ends. Germline assignment: CDR1 DFQATT and CDR2 SNEGSKA (reference sequence). DNA of the CDR3: TGCAGTGCTCAAGCATTAAACGCTAGCACAGATACGCAGTATTTT. Translating gives CSAQALNASTDTQYF.

This clonotype was seen only a few times. The chain links TRBV20-1 to TRBJ2-1; 8 bases map to TRBD2. J gave up 9 bases and V 0 bases, and 10 bases lay outside the gene matches. This CDR3 has 15 residues. Germline loops: CDR1 DFQATT, CDR2 SNEGSKA (reference sequence). CDR3 residues: CSARDRVAGLREQFF. CDR3 in DNA: TGCAGTGCTAGAGATCGGGTAGCGGGACTGCGTGAGCAGTTCTTC.

This clonotype was observed many times. The genes are TRBV10-2 and TRBJ2-7; D perhaps matches TRBD2 (6 bases). Germline CDR1 is WSHSY and CDR2 is SAAADI. With 0 bases removed from V and 2 bases from J, the gap between germline ends came to 8 bases. CDR3 length equals 14 residues. The CDR3 here is CASSESTGAYEQYF. The CDR3 bases are TGCGCCAGCAGTGAGTCGACGGGGGCCTACGAGCAGTACTTC.

The sample holds many counts of this clonotype. The gene calls are TRBV28 and TRBJ2-3; TRBD2 aligns across 10 bases. V lost 7 bases and J lost 4; bases outside the gene matches: 8. CDR1 is MDHEN and CDR2 is SYDVKM in the germline V gene. The CDR3 is made up of 15 amino acids. The CDR3 nucleotides are TGTGCCAGCACTATAGCGGGAGGAGATCCAGATACGCAGTATTTT. Its translation is CASTIAGGDPDTQYF.

This clonotype was counted many times. This rearrangement joins TRBV5-6 to TRBJ2-7; D is ambiguous. The germline gives CDR1 SGHDT, CDR2 YYEEEE. The ends were cut back, 5 bases at V and 6 bases at J, with 18 bases in the middle. CDR3 length: 14 residues. The CDR3 DNA is TGTGCCAGCAGAGGACGGTTGTCATTTGGCGAGCAGTACTTC. Its protein product is CASRGRLSFGEQYF.

This clonotype appeared a few times. The chain's CDR3 is CSARSGSSYNSPLHF. CDR3 sequence (DNA): TGCAGTGCTAGATCGGGAAGCTCCTATAATTCACCCCTCCACTTT. The chain links TRBV20-1 to TRBJ1-6; D is unresolved. Germline CDR1 is DFQATT and CDR2 is SNEGSKA (reference sequence). With 2 bases removed from V and 0 bases from J, the gap between germline ends came to 8 bases. The CDR3 covers 15 residues.

Turning to this clonotype: Just one base apart from a much larger clone, this may be a read error. The gene calls are TRBV2 and TRBJ2-7; D ambiguous. The germline CDR1 and CDR2 sequences are SNHLY and FYNNEI. This CDR3 is built from 14 residues. The V gene lost 8 bases and the J gene lost 1 base, with 15 bases spanning the gap. CDR3 sequence reads: CASGRRYGSYEQYF. The CDR3 nucleotides are TGTGCCAGCGGCCGAAGGTACGGATCCTACGAGCAGTACTTC.

In this sample, this clonotype turned up many times. This sequence joins TRBV6-2 or TRBV6-3 and TRBJ2-5, with D perhaps given as TRBD1 or TRBD2 (6 bases each). The CDR3 length is 16 residues. The V gene's germline CDR1 is MNHEY and CDR2 SVGEGT. The germline V and J ends were trimmed by 4 bases and 2 bases, with 17 bases remaining between them. CDR3 protein: CASSSTWGANQETQYF. The CDR3 DNA is TGTGCCAGCAGTTCGACTTGGGGGGCTAATCAAGAGACCCAGTACTTC.

The chain employs TRBV4-3 and TRBJ2-5, with D maybe TRBD1 (6 bases). V lost 5 bases and J 5 bases, leaving 12 bases between the germline ends. The CDR3 runs to 13 residues. Looked up from germline, CDR1 is LGHNA and CDR2 is YSLEER. CDR3 bases: TGCGCCAGCAGCTATAGAGGGGGTGAGACCCAGTACTTC. Protein product: CASSYRGGETQYF.